This T cell receptor (beta chain) emerged from a study of T-cell memory formation after mild COVID-19. This clonotype was counted between two and nine times. MiXCR was run by TCRdb on the 5' RACE reads, yielding one entry per CDR3 protein. The table has roughly 280,000 distinct CDR3 sequences, approximately 8.4% seen once; the top ten hold around a fifth. Sequencing was carried out using PBMCs or a T cell subset sorted from them (not recorded which). The sequence came from a man aged 18-30 years who had mild COVID-19 (a few samples of this study predate the infection). Cell type and time point are not known.

CDR3 sequence: CASSLKFRTGGNEETQYF. The CDR3 DNA sequence: TGTGCCAGCAGCTTAAAGTTTCGGACAGGGGGCAATGAGGAGACCCAGTACTTC. This sequence joins TRBV7-2 and TRBJ2-5, with 11 bases lining up with TRBD1. The CDR3 length is 18 residues. V was pared by 2 bases and J by 5 bases, with 13 bases of the junction left unmatched. The germline V gene has CDR1 SGHTA and CDR2 FQGNSA. The full variable domain, rest sourced from reference TRBV7-2 and TRBJ2-5, is GAGVSQSPSNKVTEKGKDVELRCDPISGHTALYWYRQSLGQGLEFLIYFQGNSAPDKSGLPSDRFSAERTGGSVSTLTIQRTQQEDSAVYLCASSLKFRTGGNEETQYFGPGTRLLVL.